This TCR beta chain was recovered during a study of identical twins. The CDR3 is 14 residues long. Trimming shortened V by 2 bases and J by 2 bases, and 10 bases separated the two germline ends. Germline V gives CDR1 SGHVS, CDR2 FQNEAQ. This clonotype was detected a few times. Template switching added a universal primer binding site, and final cDNA carried unique molecular identifiers. TCRdb reanalysed the 5' RACE reads using MiXCR and keeps one entry per CDR3 protein. The profile shows some 630,000 distinct CDR3 sequences, 7% to 7.5% of them singletons. This same sample was also part of a study on yellow fever vaccine responses in identical twins.

The TCR comes from a woman under 30 in good health. Sequenced sample: PBMCs. This sequence joins TRBV7-8 and TRBJ2-7; D unresolved. The CDR3 loop reads CASSLTRLPYEQYF. Here the CDR3 DNA reads TGTGCCAGCAGCTTAACCCGACTTCCCTACGAGCAGTACTTC. The variable domain in full, with the rest retrieved from reference TRBV7-8 and TRBJ2-7, is GAGVSQSPRYKVAKRGQDVALRCDPISGHVSLFWYQQALGQGPEFLTYFQNEAQLDKSGLPSDRFFAERPEGSVSTLKIQRTQQEDSAVYLCASSLTRLPYEQYFGPGTRLTVT.